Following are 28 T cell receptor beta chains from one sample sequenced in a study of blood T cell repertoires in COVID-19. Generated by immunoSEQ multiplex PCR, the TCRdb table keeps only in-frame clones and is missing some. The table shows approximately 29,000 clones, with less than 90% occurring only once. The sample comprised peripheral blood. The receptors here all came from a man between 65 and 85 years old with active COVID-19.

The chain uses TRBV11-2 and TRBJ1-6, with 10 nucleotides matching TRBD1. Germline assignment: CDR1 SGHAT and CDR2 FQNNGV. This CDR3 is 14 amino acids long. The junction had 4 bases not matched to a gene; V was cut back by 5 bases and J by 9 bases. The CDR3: CASSARDRGSPLHF. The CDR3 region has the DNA TGTGCCAGCAGCGCTCGGGACAGGGGTTCACCCCTCCACTTT. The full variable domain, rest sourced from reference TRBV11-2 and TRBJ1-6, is EAGVAQSPRYKIIEKRQSVAFWCNPISGHATLYWYQQILGQGPKLLIQFQNNGVVDDSQLPKDRFSAERLKGVDSTLKIQPAKLEDSAVYLCASSARDRGSPLHFGNGTRLTVT.

CDR3 loop: CASSLFLNTDTQYF. CDR3 nucleotide sequence: TGTGCCAGCAGCTTATTTCTAAACACAGATACGCAGTATTTT. V is TRBV7-8 and J is TRBJ2-3; D remains unclear. Trimming cost V 2 bases and J 2 bases, with 8 bases left between them. This CDR3 has 14 residues. Germline CDR1 SGHVS, CDR2 FQNEAQ.

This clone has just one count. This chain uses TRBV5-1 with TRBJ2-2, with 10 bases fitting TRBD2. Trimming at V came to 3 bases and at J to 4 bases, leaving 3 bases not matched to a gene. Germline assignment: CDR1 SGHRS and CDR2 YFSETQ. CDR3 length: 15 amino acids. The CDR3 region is CASSSGLAATGELFF. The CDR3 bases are TGCGCCAGCAGCTCTGGACTAGCGGCCACCGGGGAGCTGTTTTTT.

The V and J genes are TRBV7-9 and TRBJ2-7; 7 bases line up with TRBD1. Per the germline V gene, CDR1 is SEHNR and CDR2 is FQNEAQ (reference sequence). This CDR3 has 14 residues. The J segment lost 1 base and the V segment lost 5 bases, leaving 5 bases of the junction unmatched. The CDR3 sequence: CASSARQGSYEQYF. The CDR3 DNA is TGTGCCAGCAGCGCCAGACAGGGTTCCTACGAGCAGTACTTC.

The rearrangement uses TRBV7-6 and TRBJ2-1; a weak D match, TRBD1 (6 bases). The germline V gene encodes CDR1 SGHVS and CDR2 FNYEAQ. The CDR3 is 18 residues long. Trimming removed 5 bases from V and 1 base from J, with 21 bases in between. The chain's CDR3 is CASSPWDTARRSYNEQFF. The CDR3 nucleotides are TGTGCCAGCAGCCCCTGGGACACCGCAAGGCGATCCTACAATGAGCAGTTCTTC.

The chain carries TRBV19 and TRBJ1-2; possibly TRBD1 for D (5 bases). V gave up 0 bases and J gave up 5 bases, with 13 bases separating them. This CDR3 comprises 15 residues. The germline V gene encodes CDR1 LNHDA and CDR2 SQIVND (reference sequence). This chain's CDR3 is CASSIEEQGRYGYTF. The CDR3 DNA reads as TGTGCCAGTAGTATAGAAGAGCAGGGAAGGTATGGCTACACCTTC.

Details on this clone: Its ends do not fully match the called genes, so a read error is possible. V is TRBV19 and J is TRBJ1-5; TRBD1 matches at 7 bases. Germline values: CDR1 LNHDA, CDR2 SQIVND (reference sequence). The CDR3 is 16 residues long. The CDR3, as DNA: TGTGCCAGTAGTATAGATCGGGTAGGGGGCAAGCAGCCCCAGCATTTT. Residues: CASSIDRVGGKQPQHF.

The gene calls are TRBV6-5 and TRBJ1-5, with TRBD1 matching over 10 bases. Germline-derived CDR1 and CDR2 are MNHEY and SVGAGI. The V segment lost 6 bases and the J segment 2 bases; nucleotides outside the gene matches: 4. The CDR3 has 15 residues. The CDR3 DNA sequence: TGTGCCAGCAGGGGGACAGGGGCGGGCAATCAGCCCCAGCATTTT. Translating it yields CASRGTGAGNQPQHF.

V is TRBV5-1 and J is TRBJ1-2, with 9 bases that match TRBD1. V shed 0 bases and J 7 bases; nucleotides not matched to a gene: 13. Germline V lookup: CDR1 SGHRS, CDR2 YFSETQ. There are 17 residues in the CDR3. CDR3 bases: TGCGCCAGCAGCTTGGATCCCGCCCGGGGACAGGGAGCTGGCTACACCTTC. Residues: CASSLDPARGQGAGYTF. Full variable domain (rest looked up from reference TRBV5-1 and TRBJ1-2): KAGVTQTPRYLIKTRGQQVTLSCSPISGHRSVSWYQQTPGQGLQFLFEYFSETQRNKGNFPGRFSGRQFSNSRSEMNVSTLELGDSALYLCASSLDPARGQGAGYTFGSGTRLTVV.

The DNA of the CDR3 is TGTGCCAGTGCACAGTTCTCTGGAAACACCATATATTTT. It is translated as CASAQFSGNTIYF. The rearrangement uses TRBV19 and TRBJ1-3; D is undetermined. The CDR3 is 13 residues long. CDR1 LNHDA and CDR2 SQIVND come from the germline V gene (reference sequence). With 8 bases removed from V and 0 bases from J, the gap between germline ends came to 8 bases.

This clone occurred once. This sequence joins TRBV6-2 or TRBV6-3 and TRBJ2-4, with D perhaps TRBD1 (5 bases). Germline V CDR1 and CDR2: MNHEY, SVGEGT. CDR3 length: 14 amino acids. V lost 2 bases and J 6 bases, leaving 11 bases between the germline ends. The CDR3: CASSYALGANIQYF. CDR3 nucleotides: TGTGCCAGCAGTTACGCTTTAGGGGCAAACATTCAGTACTTC.

The CDR3 region is CASSLETGSEYEQYF. The CDR3 DNA reads as TGTGCCAGCAGCCTTGAGACGGGATCGGAGTACGAGCAGTACTTC. The rearrangement joins TRBV4-2 to TRBJ2-7, with D possibly being TRBD2 (5 bases). This CDR3 region has 15 residues. The V end lost 4 bases, the J end lost 4 bases, and 17 bases lay between the germline ends. Germline loops: CDR1 LGHNA, CDR2 YNFKEQ.

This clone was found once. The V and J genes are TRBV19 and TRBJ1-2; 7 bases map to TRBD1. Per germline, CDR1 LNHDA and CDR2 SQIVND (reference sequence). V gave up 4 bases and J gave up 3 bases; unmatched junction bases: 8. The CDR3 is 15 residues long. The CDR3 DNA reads TGTGCCAGTAGTACCTCGATTGGACAGGACTATGGCTACACCTTC. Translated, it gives CASSTSIGQDYGYTF.

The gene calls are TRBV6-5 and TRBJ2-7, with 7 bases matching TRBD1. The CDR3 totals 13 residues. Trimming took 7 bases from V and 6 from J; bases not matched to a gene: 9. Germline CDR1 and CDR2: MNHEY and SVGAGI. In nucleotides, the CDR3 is TGTGCCAGCAACCCGGACAGGTCGGGCGAGCAGTACTTC. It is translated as CASNPDRSGEQYF.

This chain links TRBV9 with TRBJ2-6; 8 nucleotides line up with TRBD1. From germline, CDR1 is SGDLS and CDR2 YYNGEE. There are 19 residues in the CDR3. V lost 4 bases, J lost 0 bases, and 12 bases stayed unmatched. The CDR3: CASSPLGRTGNSGANVLTF. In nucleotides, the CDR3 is TGTGCCAGCAGCCCCCTAGGGCGGACAGGGAACTCTGGGGCCAACGTCCTGACTTTC.

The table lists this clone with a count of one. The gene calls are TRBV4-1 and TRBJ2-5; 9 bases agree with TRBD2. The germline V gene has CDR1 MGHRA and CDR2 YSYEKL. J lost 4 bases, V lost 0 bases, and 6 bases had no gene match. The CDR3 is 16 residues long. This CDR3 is CASSQDLSGGRETQYF. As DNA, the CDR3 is TGCGCCAGCAGCCAAGATCTCAGCGGGGGGCGAGAGACCCAGTACTTC.

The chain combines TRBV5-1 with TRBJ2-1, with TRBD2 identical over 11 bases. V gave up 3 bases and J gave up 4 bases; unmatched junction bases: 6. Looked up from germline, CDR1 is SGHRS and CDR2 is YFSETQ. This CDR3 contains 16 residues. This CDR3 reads CASSSGLAGVYNEQFF. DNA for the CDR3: TGCGCCAGCAGCTCTGGACTAGCGGGTGTATACAATGAGCAGTTCTTC. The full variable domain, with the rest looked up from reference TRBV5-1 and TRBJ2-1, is KAGVTQTPRYLIKTRGQQVTLSCSPISGHRSVSWYQQTPGQGLQFLFEYFSETQRNKGNFPGRFSGRQFSNSRSEMNVSTLELGDSALYLCASSSGLAGVYNEQFFGPGTRLTVL.

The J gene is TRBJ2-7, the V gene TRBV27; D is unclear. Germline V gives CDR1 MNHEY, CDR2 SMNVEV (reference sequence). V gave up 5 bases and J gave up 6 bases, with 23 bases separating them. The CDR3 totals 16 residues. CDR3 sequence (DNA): TGTGCCAGCAGTGCAGCCCTTTGGGCCACCCCCCCCGAGCAGTACTTC. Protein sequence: CASSAALWATPPEQYF.

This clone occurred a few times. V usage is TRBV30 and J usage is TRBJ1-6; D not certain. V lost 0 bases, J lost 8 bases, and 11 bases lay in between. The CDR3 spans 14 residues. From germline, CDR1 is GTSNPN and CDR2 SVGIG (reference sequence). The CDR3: CAWSVGRGDSPLHF. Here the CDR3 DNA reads TGTGCCTGGAGTGTTGGACGGGGAGATTCACCCCTCCACTTT.

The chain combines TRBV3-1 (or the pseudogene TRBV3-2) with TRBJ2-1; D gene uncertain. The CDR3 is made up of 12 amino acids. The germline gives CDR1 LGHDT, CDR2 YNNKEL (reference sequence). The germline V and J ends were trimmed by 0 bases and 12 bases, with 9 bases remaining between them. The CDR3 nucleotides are TGTGCCAGCAGCCAAGAGAAGCTTGCGCAGTTCTTC. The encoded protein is CASSQEKLAQFF.

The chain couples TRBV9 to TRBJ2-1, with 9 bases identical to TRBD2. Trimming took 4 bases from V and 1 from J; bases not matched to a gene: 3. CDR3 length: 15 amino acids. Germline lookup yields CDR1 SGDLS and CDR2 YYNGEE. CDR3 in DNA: TGTGCCAGCAGCCCGCGGGAGGGGTCCTACAATGAGCAGTTCTTC. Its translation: CASSPREGSYNEQFF.

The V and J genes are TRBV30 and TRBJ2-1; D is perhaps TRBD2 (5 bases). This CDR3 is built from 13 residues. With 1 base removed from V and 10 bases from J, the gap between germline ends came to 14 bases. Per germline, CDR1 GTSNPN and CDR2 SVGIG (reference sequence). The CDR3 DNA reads TGTGCCTGGAGTGGGGCGGGCCCCAAGGAGCAGTTCTTC. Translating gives CAWSGAGPKEQFF.

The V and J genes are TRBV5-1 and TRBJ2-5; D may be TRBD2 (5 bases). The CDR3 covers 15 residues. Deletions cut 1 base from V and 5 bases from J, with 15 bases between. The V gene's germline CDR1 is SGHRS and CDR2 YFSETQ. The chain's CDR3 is CASSLFPGRGETQYF. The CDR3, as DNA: TGCGCCAGCAGCTTGTTTCCGGGCCGAGGGGAGACCCAGTACTTC.

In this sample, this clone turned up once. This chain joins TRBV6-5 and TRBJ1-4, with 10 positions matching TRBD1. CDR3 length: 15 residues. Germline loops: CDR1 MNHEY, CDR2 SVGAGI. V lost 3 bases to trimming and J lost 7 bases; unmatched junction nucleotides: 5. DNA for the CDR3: TGTGCCAGCAGTTATAGGGACAGGGGAGGTGAAAAACTGTTTTTT. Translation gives CASSYRDRGGEKLFF.

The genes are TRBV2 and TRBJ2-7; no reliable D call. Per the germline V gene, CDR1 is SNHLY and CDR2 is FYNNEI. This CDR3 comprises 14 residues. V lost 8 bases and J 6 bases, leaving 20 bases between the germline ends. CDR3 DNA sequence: TGTGCCAGCGATGCGGAGACCGTCAGTGGCGAGCAGTACTTC. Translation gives CASDAETVSGEQYF.

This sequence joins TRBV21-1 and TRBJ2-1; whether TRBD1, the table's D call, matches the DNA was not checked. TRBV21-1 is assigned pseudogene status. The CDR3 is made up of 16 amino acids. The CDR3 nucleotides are TGTGCCAGCAGCAAAGTAACGGGCAACCGACAGGATGAGCAGTTCTTC. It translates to CASSKVTGNRQDEQFF.

CDR3 residues: CASSKLAGGRDEQYF. The CDR3 DNA sequence: TGTGCCAGTAGCAAACTAGCGGGAGGCAGGGACGAGCAGTACTTC. The chain joins TRBV19 to TRBJ2-7; TRBD2 matches at 12 bases. Germline assignment: CDR1 LNHDA and CDR2 SQIVND (reference sequence). The CDR3 spans 15 residues. With 6 bases clipped from V and 5 bases from J, the junction kept 8 bases outside the gene matches.

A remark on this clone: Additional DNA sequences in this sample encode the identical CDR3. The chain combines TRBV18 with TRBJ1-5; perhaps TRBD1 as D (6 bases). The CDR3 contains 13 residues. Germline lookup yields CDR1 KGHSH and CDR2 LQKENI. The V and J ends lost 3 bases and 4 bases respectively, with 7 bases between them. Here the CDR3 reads CASSPTGNQPQHF. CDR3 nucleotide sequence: TGTGCCAGCTCACCCACAGGGAATCAGCCCCAGCATTTT.